The 30 T cell receptor beta chains below were found in one sample sequenced in a study of response to subunit inactivated influenza vaccine. A single record per CDR3 protein comes from TCRdb applying MiXCR to the RT-PCR reads. The table lists 500,000 to 550,000 distinct CDR3 sequences, roughly 25% of them singletons. The data were also submitted as part of a second study, on T cells expressing NK-cell markers. Turning to that study: 5'RACE template switching built TCR beta cDNA with unique molecular identifiers.

The sample consisted of CD4+ T cells sorted from PBMCs, taken less than 13 days after vaccination. These receptors were collected from a man between 50 and 59 years old who received an inactivated influenza vaccine.

Only a few counts were recorded for this clonotype. V is TRBV3-1 and J is TRBJ2-7; perhaps TRBD2 as D (6 bases). Germline lookup yields CDR1 LGHDT and CDR2 YNNKEL (reference sequence). Trimming took 4 bases from V and 0 from J, leaving 16 bases between them. The CDR3 consists of 16 residues. The CDR3 DNA is TGTGCCAGCAGCCCCACCGGCCTAGCGCACTCCTACGAGCAGTACTTC. This encodes CASSPTGLAHSYEQYF.

The sample holds a few counts of this clonotype. J is TRBJ2-6 and V is TRBV6-2 or TRBV6-3; 12 bases fit TRBD1. This CDR3 has 17 residues. Trimming at V came to 7 bases and at J to 4 bases, leaving 8 bases not matched to a gene. CDR1 MNHEY and CDR2 SVGEGT come from the germline V gene. CDR3 bases: TGTGCCAGCATCGGGACAGGGGGCCGGTTGGGGGCCAACGTCCTGACTTTC. The encoded protein is CASIGTGGRLGANVLTF.

This clonotype turned up a few times. This chain connects TRBV12-3 or TRBV12-4 to TRBJ1-3, with D perhaps TRBD1 (5 bases). V shed 8 bases and J shed 2 bases, with 10 bases lying between them. This CDR3 comprises 13 residues. The CDR3 region is CASCRVTGNTIYF. In DNA, the CDR3 is TGTGCCAGCTGCAGGGTCACTGGAAACACCATATATTTT.

The chain uses TRBV28 and TRBJ2-7; 9 bases are shared with TRBD1. CDR1 MDHEN and CDR2 SYDVKM come from the germline V gene. V lost 6 bases, J lost 4 bases, and 7 bases stayed unmatched. This CDR3 has 14 amino acids. The CDR3 DNA reads as TGTGCCAGCAGGGGCTGGACAGGGGAGTACGAGCAGTACTTC. Its protein product is CASRGWTGEYEQYF. Supplemented by reference TRBV28 and TRBJ2-7, the full variable domain reads DVKVTQSSRYLVKRTGEKVFLECVQDMDHENMFWYRQDPGLGLRLIYFSYDVKMKEKGDIPEGYSVSREKKERFSLILESASTNQTSMYLCASRGWTGEYEQYFGPGTRLTVT.

The chain carries TRBV12-3 or TRBV12-4 and TRBJ2-5; D may be TRBD2 (5 bases). Trimming stripped 5 bases from V and 4 bases from J, with 14 bases between. CDR3 length: 14 residues. CDR3 in DNA: TGTGCCAGCAGTCATACACCCGCGGGAGAGACCCAGTACTTC. Translating it yields CASSHTPAGETQYF.

This chain links TRBV20-1 with TRBJ1-3, with a possible D match to TRBD1 (5 bases). The V gene's germline CDR1 is DFQATT and CDR2 SNEGSKA (reference sequence). The CDR3 is 14 residues long. The V end lost 0 bases, the J end lost 3 bases, and 9 bases lay between the germline ends. The DNA of the CDR3 is TGCAGTGCTAGAGATGGGGGTGATGGAAACACCATATATTTT. It specifies CSARDGGDGNTIYF.

In this sample, this clonotype turned up many times. J is TRBJ1-6 and V is TRBV3-1; D gene uncertain. The CDR3 extends over 14 amino acids. V dropped 5 bases and J dropped 4 bases, with 9 bases sitting between them. Germline CDR1 and CDR2: LGHDT and YNNKEL (reference sequence). CDR3 nucleotides: TGTGCCAGCAGCAAGTTACAGTATAATTCACCCCTCCACTTT. Translation gives CASSKLQYNSPLHF.

This clonotype has ten or more counts. The chain carries TRBV7-6 and TRBJ2-7; the D gene could be TRBD1 or TRBD2 (6 bases each). V gave up 2 bases and J gave up 0 bases, with 11 bases separating them. The CDR3 contains 15 residues. Germline loops: CDR1 SGHVS, CDR2 FNYEAQ. The CDR3 is CASSLIGGSSYEQYF. CDR3 DNA: TGTGCCAGCAGCTTAATAGGGGGGTCCTCCTACGAGCAGTACTTC.

This clonotype showed up many times. The chain is built from TRBV20-1 and TRBJ2-3; D unclear. Germline V gives CDR1 DFQATT, CDR2 SNEGSKA (reference sequence). Trimming removed 3 bases from V and 2 bases from J, with 0 bases in between. This CDR3 has 10 residues. For the CDR3, the DNA is TGCAGTGCTAGCACAGATACGCAGTATTTT. Amino acid sequence: CSASTDTQYF.

This clonotype was found many times. This chain links TRBV12-3 or TRBV12-4 with TRBJ2-1, with a weak D call TRBD2 (6 bases). This CDR3 region has 13 residues. V was pared by 6 bases and J by 10 bases, with 16 bases between. In DNA form, the CDR3 reads TGTGCCAGCAGAAACGACGGAGGGGTAGAGCAGTTCTTC. This encodes CASRNDGGVEQFF.

The chain combines TRBV20-1 with TRBJ2-3; D may be TRBD2 (5 bases). The germline V gene encodes CDR1 DFQATT and CDR2 SNEGSKA (reference sequence). The CDR3 has 13 amino acids. The V gene lost 3 bases and the J gene lost 0 bases, with 7 bases spanning the gap. The CDR3 region is CSASRGSTDTQYF. The CDR3 DNA follows: TGCAGTGCTAGTCGAGGGAGCACAGATACGCAGTATTTT.

In this sample, this clonotype turned up once. The rearrangement links TRBV9 to TRBJ2-5; TRBD2 aligns across 11 bases. This CDR3 is 15 amino acids long. Germline CDR1 is SGDLS and CDR2 is YYNGEE. V gave up 4 bases and J gave up 3 bases; unmatched junction bases: 5. The CDR3 loop reads CASSMGTSGKETQYF. The CDR3 DNA reads TGTGCCAGCAGCATGGGGACTAGCGGTAAAGAGACCCAGTACTTC.

This clonotype was seen only a few times. V is TRBV3-1 and J is TRBJ2-3, with TRBD2 matching over 9 bases. The trim removed 6 bases at V and 2 bases at J, leaving 3 bases unmatched. The germline CDR1 and CDR2 sequences are LGHDT and YNNKEL (reference sequence). This CDR3 region has 14 residues. The CDR3 DNA follows: TGTGCCAGCAGACCTAGCGGGAACACAGATACGCAGTATTTT. Translated, it gives CASRPSGNTDTQYF.

A few counts support this clonotype. This sequence joins TRBV7-3 and TRBJ2-1, with TRBD2 matching 10 bases. CDR3 length: 16 residues. Germline CDR1 is SGHTA and CDR2 is FQGTGA. Trimming removed 5 bases from V and 8 bases from J; junction bases left unmatched: 12. CDR3 region: CASSPGSGRALDEQFF. For the CDR3, the DNA is TGTGCCAGCAGCCCCGGGAGCGGGAGGGCGTTGGATGAGCAGTTCTTC.

The V gene is TRBV20-1, the J gene TRBJ2-4; 10 nucleotides match TRBD2. The CDR3 totals 17 residues. The trim removed 0 bases at V and 0 bases at J, leaving 5 bases unmatched. Germline values: CDR1 DFQATT, CDR2 SNEGSKA (reference sequence). Here the CDR3 DNA reads TGCAGTGCTAGAGAAAGGACTAGCGGAATAGCCAAAAACATTCAGTACTTC. It encodes CSARERTSGIAKNIQYF.

The rearrangement uses TRBV20-1 and TRBJ2-7; 9 bases are shared with TRBD2. J lost 0 bases, V lost 6 bases, and 3 bases had no gene match. The CDR3 contains 13 residues. Germline CDR1 and CDR2: DFQATT and SNEGSKA (reference sequence). CDR3 coding DNA: TGCAGTGCAGCTAGCGGGAACTCCTACGAGCAGTACTTC. Translation gives CSAASGNSYEQYF.

In this sample, this clonotype turned up a few times. This chain joins TRBV6-1 and TRBJ2-7, with 10 nucleotides matching TRBD1. V was pared by 5 bases and J by 0 bases, with 4 bases of the junction left unmatched. CDR1 and CDR2 (germline): MNHNS, SASEGT. The CDR3 covers 15 residues. The CDR3 DNA reads as TGTGCCAGCAGTCGACAGGGGGCCAGCTCCTACGAGCAGTACTTC. Protein: CASSRQGASSYEQYF.

As regards this clonotype: One end of the junction is discordant with germline, which a read error may explain. This chain connects TRBV11-1 to TRBJ2-7; no definite D call. The CDR3 runs to 12 residues. Germline CDR1 SGHAT, CDR2 FQDESV (reference sequence). The CDR3 DNA follows: TGTGCCGGCAGCTCGGGCGGCGACGAGCAGTACTTC. It encodes CAGSSGGDEQYF.

In this sample, this clonotype turned up a few times. The J gene is TRBJ2-1, the V gene TRBV6-5; the D gene is possibly TRBD1 (6 bases). This CDR3 is 17 amino acids long. V lost 4 bases and J lost 6, with 22 bases in between. Germline CDR1 reads MNHEY; CDR2 reads SVGAGI. CDR3: CASSLQFRYRVPNEQFF. DNA for the CDR3: TGTGCCAGCAGTTTACAATTCCGGTACAGGGTTCCCAATGAGCAGTTCTTC.

There are a few counts of this clonotype. This chain links TRBV6-5 with TRBJ1-1, with 7 nucleotides matching TRBD1. CDR3 length: 15 residues. Germline V gene lookup returns CDR1 MNHEY and CDR2 SVGAGI. The V segment lost 4 bases and the J segment 1 base; nucleotides outside the gene matches: 6. The CDR3 reads CASSSTDRRNTEAFF. The CDR3 nucleotides are TGTGCCAGCAGTTCCACGGACAGGCGGAACACTGAAGCTTTCTTT.

This clonotype was found many times. The chain recombines TRBV7-2 with TRBJ2-1; possibly TRBD1 for D (5 bases). Trimming pared 1 base from V and 7 bases from J, leaving 14 bases between. The germline CDR1 and CDR2 sequences are SGHTA and FQGNSA. CDR3 length equals 15 residues. The DNA of the CDR3 is TGTGCCAGCAGCTTAGTGGGTTCAGGGCTAAATGAGCAGTTCTTC. Its translation: CASSLVGSGLNEQFF.

The chain employs TRBV5-6 and TRBJ2-7; D is unresolved. Trimming stripped 0 bases from V and 2 bases from J, with 6 bases between. Per germline, CDR1 SGHDT and CDR2 YYEEEE. This CDR3 contains 13 residues. CDR3 coding DNA: TGTGCCAGCAGCTTGGGGCCAACCTACGAGCAGTACTTC. Encoded protein: CASSLGPTYEQYF.

V usage is TRBV24-1 and J usage is TRBJ2-2, with 7 positions matching TRBD1. This CDR3 contains 16 residues. Germline-derived CDR1 and CDR2 are KGHDR and SFDVKD. Unmatched junction bases numbered 2, after V lost 1 base and J lost 1 base. CDR3 nucleotide sequence: TGTGCCACCAGTGATTTTCGGACAGGGAACACCGGGGAGCTGTTTTTT. This gives the protein CATSDFRTGNTGELFF.

V and J are TRBV20-1 and TRBJ1-2; no firm D call. Germline V gene lookup returns CDR1 DFQATT and CDR2 SNEGSKA (reference sequence). The CDR3 is 11 residues long. V lost 1 base to trimming and J lost 5 bases, with 5 bases between them. The CDR3 region is CSARGIYGYTF. DNA for the CDR3: TGCAGTGCTAGAGGAATATATGGCTACACCTTC.

This clonotype was seen at least ten times. The rearrangement links TRBV29-1 to TRBJ1-4; D call uncertain. The germline V gene has CDR1 SQVTM and CDR2 ANQGSEA. CDR3 size: 13 residues. V dropped 7 bases and J dropped 3 bases, with 12 bases sitting between them. The CDR3 bases are TGCAGCGCTCGGGAATTGGCTAATGAAAAACTGTTTTTT. Its translation: CSARELANEKLFF. The full variable domain, completed using reference TRBV29-1 and TRBJ1-4, is SAVISQKPSRDICQRGTSLTIQCQVDSQVTMMFWYRQQPGQSLTLIATANQGSEATYESGFVIDKFPISRPNLTFSTLTVSNMSPEDSSIYLCSARELANEKLFFGSGTQLSVL.

The chain recombines TRBV5-1 with TRBJ2-7; the match to TRBD2 covers 8 bases. The germline V gene has CDR1 SGHRS and CDR2 YFSETQ. V dropped 4 bases and J dropped 1; count of bases not matched to a gene: 4. The CDR3 spans 14 residues. In DNA, the CDR3 is TGCGCCAGCAGCCCGACTAGCGCGTCCTACGAGCAGTACTTC. Protein sequence: CASSPTSASYEQYF.

V usage is TRBV20-1 and J usage is TRBJ2-1; maybe TRBD2 (5 bases). This CDR3 is 16 amino acids long. Germline lookup yields CDR1 DFQATT and CDR2 SNEGSKA (reference sequence). V dropped 3 bases and J dropped 0 bases, with 15 bases sitting between them. Written as DNA, the CDR3 is TGCAGTGCTAGTGCCGTCGGGGAGAGCTCCTACAATGAGCAGTTCTTC. It specifies CSASAVGESSYNEQFF.

The CDR3 DNA sequence: TGCAGCGTCGCAAGCGGGAGGGGTAAAAATGAGCAGTTCTTC. This sequence encodes CSVASGRGKNEQFF. The gene calls are TRBV29-1 and TRBJ2-1; 10 bases map to TRBD2. Germline lookup yields CDR1 SQVTM and CDR2 ANQGSEA. The CDR3 has 14 residues. Losses at the gene ends were 6 bases for V and 7 bases for J; bases not matched to a gene: 9.

This clonotype occurred many times. CDR3 bases: TGTGCCAGCAGTTTTGGGTATGGGGGCACCGGGGAGCTGTTTTTT. Translated, it gives CASSFGYGGTGELFF. The chain employs TRBV12-3 or TRBV12-4 and TRBJ2-2; D tentatively fits TRBD1 or TRBD2 (5 bases each). Trimming pared 3 bases from V and 4 bases from J, leaving 12 bases between. CDR3 length: 15 residues.

The V and J genes are TRBV29-1 and TRBJ1-6, with TRBD1 matching over 7 bases. V trimming: 7 bases; J trimming: 9 bases; junction bases outside the gene matches: 9. The CDR3 is 13 residues long. CDR1 SQVTM and CDR2 ANQGSEA come from the germline V gene. The CDR3 nucleotides are TGCAGCGCAAGATCAGGGGGGGGTTCACCCCTCCACTTT. Amino acid sequence: CSARSGGGSPLHF.